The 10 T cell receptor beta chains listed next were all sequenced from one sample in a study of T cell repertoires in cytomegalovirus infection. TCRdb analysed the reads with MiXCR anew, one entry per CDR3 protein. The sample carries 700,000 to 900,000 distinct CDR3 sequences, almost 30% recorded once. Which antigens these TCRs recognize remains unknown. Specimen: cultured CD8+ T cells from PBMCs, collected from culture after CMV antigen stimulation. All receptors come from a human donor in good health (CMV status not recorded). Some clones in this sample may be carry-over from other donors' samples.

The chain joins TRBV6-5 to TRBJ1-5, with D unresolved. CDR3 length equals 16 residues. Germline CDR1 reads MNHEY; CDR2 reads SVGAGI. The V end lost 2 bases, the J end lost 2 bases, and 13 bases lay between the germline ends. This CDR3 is CASSYAHTQGNQPQHF. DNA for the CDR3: TGTGCCAGCAGTTACGCTCATACCCAGGGCAATCAGCCCCAGCATTTT.

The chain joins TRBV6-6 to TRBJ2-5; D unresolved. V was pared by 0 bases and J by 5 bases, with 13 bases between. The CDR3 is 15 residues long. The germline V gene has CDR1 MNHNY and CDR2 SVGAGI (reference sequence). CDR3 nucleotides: TGTGCCAGCAGTTACTCGGCTGCCGCCGGGGAGACCCAGTACTTC. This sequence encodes CASSYSAAAGETQYF.

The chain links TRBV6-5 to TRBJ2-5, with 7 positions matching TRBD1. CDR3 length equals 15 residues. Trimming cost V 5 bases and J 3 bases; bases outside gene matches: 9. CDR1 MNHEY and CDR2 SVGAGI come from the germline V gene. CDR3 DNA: TGTGCCAGCAGTGGCCGGACAGGAATTAAAGAGACCCAGTACTTC. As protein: CASSGRTGIKETQYF.

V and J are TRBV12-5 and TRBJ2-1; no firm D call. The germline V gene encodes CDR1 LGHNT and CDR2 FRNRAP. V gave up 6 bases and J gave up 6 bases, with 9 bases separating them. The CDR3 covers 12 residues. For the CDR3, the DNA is TGTGCTAGTGGACTAACAAGCAATGAGCAGTTCTTC. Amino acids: CASGLTSNEQFF.

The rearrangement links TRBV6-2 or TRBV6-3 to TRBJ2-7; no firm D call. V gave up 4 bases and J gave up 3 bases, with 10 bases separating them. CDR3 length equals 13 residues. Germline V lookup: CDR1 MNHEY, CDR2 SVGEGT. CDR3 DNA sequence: TGTGCCAGCAGTTTCTCGGCAAGCTACGAGCAGTACGTC. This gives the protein CASSFSASYEQYV.

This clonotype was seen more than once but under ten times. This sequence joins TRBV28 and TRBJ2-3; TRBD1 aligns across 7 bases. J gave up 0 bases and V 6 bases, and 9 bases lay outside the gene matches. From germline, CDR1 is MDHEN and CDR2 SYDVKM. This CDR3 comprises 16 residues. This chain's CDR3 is CASRPDRETSTDTQYF. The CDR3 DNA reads TGTGCCAGCAGGCCTGACAGGGAAACTAGCACAGATACGCAGTATTTT.

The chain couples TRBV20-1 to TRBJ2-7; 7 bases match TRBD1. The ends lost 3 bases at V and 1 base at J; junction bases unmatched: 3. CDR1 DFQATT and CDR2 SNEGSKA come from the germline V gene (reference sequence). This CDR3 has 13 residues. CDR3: CSASGTESYEQYF. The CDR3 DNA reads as TGCAGTGCTAGCGGGACAGAGTCCTACGAGCAGTACTTC.

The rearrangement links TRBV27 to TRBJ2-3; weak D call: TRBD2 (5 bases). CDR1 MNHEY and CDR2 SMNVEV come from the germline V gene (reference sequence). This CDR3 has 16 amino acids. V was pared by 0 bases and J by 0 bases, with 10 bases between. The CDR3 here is CASSLSMDSSTDTQYF. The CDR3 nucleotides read TGTGCCAGCAGTTTATCGATGGACTCTAGCACAGATACGCAGTATTTT.

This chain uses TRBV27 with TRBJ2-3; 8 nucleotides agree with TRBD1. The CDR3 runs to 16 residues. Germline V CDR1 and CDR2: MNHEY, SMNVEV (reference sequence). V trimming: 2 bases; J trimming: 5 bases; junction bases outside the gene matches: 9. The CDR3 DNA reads TGTGCCAGCAGTTTAATAACAGGGGGGTCCGGAGATACGCAGTATTTT. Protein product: CASSLITGGSGDTQYF.

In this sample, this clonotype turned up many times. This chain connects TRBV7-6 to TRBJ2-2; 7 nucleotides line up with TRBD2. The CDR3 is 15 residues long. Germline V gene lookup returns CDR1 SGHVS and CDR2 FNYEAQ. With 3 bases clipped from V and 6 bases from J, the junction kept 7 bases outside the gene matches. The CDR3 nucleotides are TGTGCCAGCAGCTTGAGGACGGGAGGCCCCGGGGAGCTGTTTTTT. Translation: CASSLRTGGPGELFF.